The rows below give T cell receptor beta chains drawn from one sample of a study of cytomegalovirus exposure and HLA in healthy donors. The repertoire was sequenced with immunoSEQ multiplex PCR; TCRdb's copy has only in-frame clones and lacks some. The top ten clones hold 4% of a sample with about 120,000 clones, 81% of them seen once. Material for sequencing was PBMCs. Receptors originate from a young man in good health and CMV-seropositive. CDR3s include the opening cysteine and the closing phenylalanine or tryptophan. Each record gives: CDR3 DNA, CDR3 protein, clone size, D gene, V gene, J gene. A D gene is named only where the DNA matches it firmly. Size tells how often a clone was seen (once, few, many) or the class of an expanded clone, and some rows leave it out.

CDR3nt: TGTGCCAGCAGCTTTGGTCCGGGAGACACTGAAGCTTTCTTT
CDR3aa: CASSFGPGDTEAFF
abundance: -
d_gene: -
v_gene: TRBV5-5
j_gene: TRBJ1-1

CDR3nt: TGCGCCAGCAGCCGGACGACAGCAACTAATGAAAAACTGTTTTTT
CDR3aa: CASSRTTATNEKLFF
abundance: -
d_gene: -
v_gene: TRBV5-1
j_gene: TRBJ1-4

CDR3nt: TGTGCCAGCAGCTCCGGGGGGAACACTGAAGCTTTCTTT
CDR3aa: CASSSGGNTEAFF
abundance: -
d_gene: -
v_gene: TRBV7-9
j_gene: TRBJ1-1

CDR3nt: TGTGCCACAAGACAGGGGAGCGAGACCCAGTACTTC
CDR3aa: CATRQGSETQYF
abundance: -
d_gene: TRBD1
v_gene: TRBV19
j_gene: TRBJ2-5

CDR3nt: TGTGCCAGCAGCTCTAGCGGACTGAACACCGGGGAGCTGTTTTTT
CDR3aa: CASSSSGLNTGELFF
abundance: few
d_gene: TRBD2
v_gene: TRBV7-2
j_gene: TRBJ2-2

CDR3nt: TGTGCCACCAGCGGGACAGGAACCTACGAGCAGTACTTC
CDR3aa: CATSGTGTYEQYF
abundance: once
d_gene: -
v_gene: TRBV27
j_gene: TRBJ2-7

CDR3nt: TGTGCCTGGAAGACCAGGGACTATGGCTACACCTTC
CDR3aa: CAWKTRDYGYTF
abundance: -
d_gene: -
v_gene: TRBV30
j_gene: TRBJ1-2

CDR3nt: TGTGCCTGGCAAGGGGAATATAATTCACCCCTCCACTTT
CDR3aa: CAWQGEYNSPLHF
abundance: -
d_gene: -
v_gene: TRBV30
j_gene: TRBJ1-6

CDR3nt: TGCGCCAGCAGCCCGGGACAGGGAGTAGACTATGGCTACACCTTC
CDR3aa: CASSPGQGVDYGYTF
abundance: -
d_gene: TRBD1
v_gene: TRBV4-3
j_gene: TRBJ1-2

CDR3nt: TGTGCCAGCAGCGTAGTTGACAGGGGCGGCGGCTACACCTTC
CDR3aa: CASSVVDRGGGYTF
abundance: -
d_gene: TRBD1
v_gene: TRBV9
j_gene: TRBJ1-2

CDR3nt: TGTGCCAGCAGTGAAACCCCAGAGAACACTGAAGCTTTCTTT
CDR3aa: CASSETPENTEAFF
abundance: -
d_gene: -
v_gene: TRBV2
j_gene: TRBJ1-1

CDR3nt: TGTGCCACGAGCGTGACTAGGACAAGGGACAATGAGCAGTTCTTC
CDR3aa: CATSVTRTRDNEQFF
abundance: -
d_gene: -
v_gene: TRBV5-6
j_gene: TRBJ2-1

CDR3nt: TGTGCCACCCGGACAGGGTTCAATCAGCCCCAGCATTTT
CDR3aa: CATRTGFNQPQHF
abundance: -
d_gene: TRBD1
v_gene: TRBV19
j_gene: TRBJ1-5

CDR3nt: TGTTCCAGCCGCAAGGACAGTAACTATGGCTACACCTTC
CDR3aa: CSSRKDSNYGYTF
abundance: -
d_gene: -
v_gene: TRBV7-9
j_gene: TRBJ1-2

CDR3nt: TGTGCCAGTAGAGGAACCGGGGCTAGCGGAGACGAGACCCAGTACTTC
CDR3aa: CASRGTGASGDETQYF
abundance: few
d_gene: TRBD2
v_gene: TRBV19
j_gene: TRBJ2-5

CDR3nt: TGTGCCAGCAGTTGGCGGCGGAACACCGGGGAGCTGTTTTTT
CDR3aa: CASSWRRNTGELFF
abundance: -
d_gene: -
v_gene: TRBV27
j_gene: TRBJ2-2

CDR3nt: TGTGCCAGCAGCTTAGTCGGGGGGCAGAGCTATGGCTACACCTTC
CDR3aa: CASSLVGGQSYGYTF
abundance: -
d_gene: -
v_gene: TRBV11-2
j_gene: TRBJ1-2

CDR3nt: TGTGCTAGTGGTTCGACCGGGACTACGACCTTCAGATACAATGAGCAGTTCTTC
CDR3aa: CASGSTGTTTFRYNEQFF
abundance: -
d_gene: TRBD2
v_gene: TRBV12-5
j_gene: TRBJ2-1

CDR3nt: TGTGCCAGCAGCTTAACAGGGGGAAAAAACATTCAGTACTTC
CDR3aa: CASSLTGGKNIQYF
abundance: -
d_gene: TRBD1
v_gene: TRBV5-6
j_gene: TRBJ2-4

CDR3nt: TGTGCCAGTAGTATCTCAAAGCCCCTGCGTGACCGGGGGACTGAAGCTTTCTTT
CDR3aa: CASSISKPLRDRGTEAFF
abundance: -
d_gene: -
v_gene: TRBV19
j_gene: TRBJ1-1

CDR3nt: TGTGCCACCGCTCGGGACAGAGAGAACTATGGCTACACCTTC
CDR3aa: CATARDRENYGYTF
abundance: -
d_gene: TRBD1
v_gene: TRBV19
j_gene: TRBJ1-2

CDR3nt: TGTGCCAGCAACTCCGGCAGGGGAGACACCGGGGAGCTGTTTTTT
CDR3aa: CASNSGRGDTGELFF
abundance: once
d_gene: -
v_gene: TRBV5-8
j_gene: TRBJ2-2